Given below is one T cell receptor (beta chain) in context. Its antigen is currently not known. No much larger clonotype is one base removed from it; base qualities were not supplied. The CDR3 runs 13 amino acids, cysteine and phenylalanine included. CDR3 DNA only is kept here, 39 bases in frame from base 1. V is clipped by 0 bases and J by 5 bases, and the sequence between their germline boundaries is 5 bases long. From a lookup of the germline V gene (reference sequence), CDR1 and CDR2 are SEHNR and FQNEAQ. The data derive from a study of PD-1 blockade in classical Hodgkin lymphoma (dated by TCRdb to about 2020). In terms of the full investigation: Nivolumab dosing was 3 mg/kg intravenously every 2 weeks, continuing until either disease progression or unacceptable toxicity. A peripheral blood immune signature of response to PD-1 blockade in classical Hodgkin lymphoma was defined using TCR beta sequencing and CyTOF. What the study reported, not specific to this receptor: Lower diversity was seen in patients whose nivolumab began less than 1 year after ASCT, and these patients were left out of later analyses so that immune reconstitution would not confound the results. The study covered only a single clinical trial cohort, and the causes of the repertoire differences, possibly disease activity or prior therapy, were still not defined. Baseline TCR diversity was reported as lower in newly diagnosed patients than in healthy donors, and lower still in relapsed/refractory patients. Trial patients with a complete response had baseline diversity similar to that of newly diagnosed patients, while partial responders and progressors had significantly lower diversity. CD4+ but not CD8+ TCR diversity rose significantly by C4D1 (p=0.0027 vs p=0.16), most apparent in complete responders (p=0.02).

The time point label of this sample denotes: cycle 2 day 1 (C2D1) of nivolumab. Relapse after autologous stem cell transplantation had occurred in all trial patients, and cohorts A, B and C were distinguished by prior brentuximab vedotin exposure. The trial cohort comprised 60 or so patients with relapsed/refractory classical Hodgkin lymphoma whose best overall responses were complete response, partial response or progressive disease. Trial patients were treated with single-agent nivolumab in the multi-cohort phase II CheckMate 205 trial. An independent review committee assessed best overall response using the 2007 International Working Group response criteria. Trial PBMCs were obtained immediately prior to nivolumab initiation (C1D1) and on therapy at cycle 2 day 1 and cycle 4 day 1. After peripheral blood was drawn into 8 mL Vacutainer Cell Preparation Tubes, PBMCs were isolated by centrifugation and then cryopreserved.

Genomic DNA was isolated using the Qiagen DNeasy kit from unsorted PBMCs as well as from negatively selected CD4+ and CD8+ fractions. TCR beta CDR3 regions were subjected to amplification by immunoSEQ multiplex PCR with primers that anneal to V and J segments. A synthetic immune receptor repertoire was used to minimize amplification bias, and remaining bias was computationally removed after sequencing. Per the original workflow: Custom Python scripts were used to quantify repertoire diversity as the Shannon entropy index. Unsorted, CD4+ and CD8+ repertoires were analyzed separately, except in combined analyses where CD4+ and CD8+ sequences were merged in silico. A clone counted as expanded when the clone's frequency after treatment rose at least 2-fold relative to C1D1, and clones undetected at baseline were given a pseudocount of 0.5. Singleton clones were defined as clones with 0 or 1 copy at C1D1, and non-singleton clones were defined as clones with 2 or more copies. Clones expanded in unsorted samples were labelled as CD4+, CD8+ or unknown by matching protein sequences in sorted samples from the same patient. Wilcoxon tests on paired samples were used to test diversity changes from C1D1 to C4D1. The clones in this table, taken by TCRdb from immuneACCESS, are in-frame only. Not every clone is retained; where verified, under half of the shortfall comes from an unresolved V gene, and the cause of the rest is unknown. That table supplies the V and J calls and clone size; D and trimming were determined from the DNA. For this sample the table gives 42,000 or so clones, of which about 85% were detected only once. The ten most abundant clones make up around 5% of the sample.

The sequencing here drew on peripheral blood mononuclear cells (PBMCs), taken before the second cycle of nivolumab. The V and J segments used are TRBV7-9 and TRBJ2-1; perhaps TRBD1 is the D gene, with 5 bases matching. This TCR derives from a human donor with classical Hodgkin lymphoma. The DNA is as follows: TGTGCCAGCAGCTTAGCAGGGGACAATGAGCAGTTCTTC. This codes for CASSLAGDNEQFF.